This T cell receptor (beta chain) was recorded in a study of blood T cell repertoires in COVID-19. Study-level information: Material from acute and convalescent COVID-19 was sourced from the United States, Italy and Spain.

The ends lost 8 bases at V and 14 bases at J; junction bases unmatched: 14. Germline V gene lookup returns CDR1 SQVTM and CDR2 ANQGSEA. CDR3 length: 12 amino acids. Per the study methods: Amplification of reference gene primers was used by the study to estimate nucleated cell counts. Produced via immunoSEQ multiplex PCR; TCRdb's table is partial and in-frame only. V and J calls and clone size come straight from that table; D and trimming were deduced from the DNA. The sample yields under 100,000 clones, 80% seen once. This sequence was found in a woman in her thirties or forties with active or convalescent COVID-19. The gene calls are TRBV29-1 and TRBJ1-5, with 8 bases identical to TRBD1. The sample was peripheral blood. DNA for the CDR3: TGCAGCCCGGGACAGGCTGGGGATTCGAAGCATTTT. This encodes CSPGQAGDSKHF.